Listed below are T cell receptor beta chains from one sample, sequenced in a study of T-cell memory formation after mild COVID-19. TCRdb called the 5' RACE reads again in MiXCR, with one record for every CDR3 protein. The table includes 200,000 to 250,000 distinct CDR3 sequences, more than 9% detected once. Sequencing was carried out using PBMCs or a T cell subset sorted from them (not recorded which). The receptors stem from a man between 18 and 35 years old who had mild COVID-19 (a few samples of this study predate the infection). Cell type and time point are not known. Both conserved end residues are part of each CDR3. The order of the fields is D gene, clone size, V gene, J gene, CDR3 DNA, CDR3 protein. A D gene is named only where the DNA matches it firmly. Not all rows give a size; the values are once, few, many and, for expanded clones, a class.

d_call: TRBD2; clone_size: many; v_call: TRBV20-1; j_call: TRBJ2-2; cdr3_nt: TGCAGTGCTTCTAGCGGGGGAAACACCGGGGAGCTGTTTTTT; cdr3_aa: CSASSGGNTGELFF
d_call: -; clone_size: few; v_call: TRBV6-2/TRBV6-3; j_call: TRBJ2-3; cdr3_nt: TGTGCCAGCAATTTGGGGCACGCCACAGATACGCAGTATTTT; cdr3_aa: CASNLGHATDTQYF
d_call: -; clone_size: -; v_call: TRBV10-3; j_call: TRBJ1-6; cdr3_nt: TGTGCCATCAGTGTCCGGTCGGATAATTCACCCCTCCACTTT; cdr3_aa: CAISVRSDNSPLHF
d_call: -; clone_size: -; v_call: TRBV7-3; j_call: TRBJ1-6; cdr3_nt: TGTGCCAGCAGCTTATACGTCAATAATTCACCCCTCCACTTT; cdr3_aa: CASSLYVNNSPLHF
d_call: TRBD2; clone_size: -; v_call: TRBV28; j_call: TRBJ2-7; cdr3_nt: TGTGCCAGCCTTCTGGCGGGAGGGCAAGAGCAGTACTTC; cdr3_aa: CASLLAGGQEQYF
d_call: -; clone_size: many; v_call: TRBV9; j_call: TRBJ1-2; cdr3_nt: TGTGCCAGCAGCGAAACCCCGGACCCTTCCTATGGCTACACCTTC; cdr3_aa: CASSETPDPSYGYTF
d_call: -; clone_size: few; v_call: TRBV7-3; j_call: TRBJ2-3; cdr3_nt: TGTGCCAGCAGCTTTGATTGGGGGCGCGGCACAGATACGCAGTATTTT; cdr3_aa: CASSFDWGRGTDTQYF
d_call: -; clone_size: -; v_call: TRBV7-2; j_call: TRBJ2-5; cdr3_nt: TGTGCCACCAGCCGGGGGGCGGAGACCCAGTACTTC; cdr3_aa: CATSRGAETQYF
d_call: TRBD2; clone_size: few; v_call: TRBV7-2; j_call: TRBJ2-2; cdr3_nt: TGTGCCAGCGGACCATTGCGCGGGGGGAACCCCGGGGAGCTGTTTTTT; cdr3_aa: CASGPLRGGNPGELFF
d_call: -; clone_size: few; v_call: TRBV28; j_call: TRBJ1-2; cdr3_nt: TGTGCCAGCAAAGATTTCCAGGGGATGAACTATGGCTACACCTTC; cdr3_aa: CASKDFQGMNYGYTF
d_call: -; clone_size: few; v_call: TRBV7-3; j_call: TRBJ2-2; cdr3_nt: TGTGCCAGCAGCTTAAACCGTGACGCGAACACCGGGGAGCTGTTTTTT; cdr3_aa: CASSLNRDANTGELFF
d_call: -; clone_size: few; v_call: TRBV10-3; j_call: TRBJ1-1; cdr3_nt: TGTGCCACCAGCGGGGGGAACACTGAAGCTTTCTTT; cdr3_aa: CATSGGNTEAFF
d_call: TRBD1; clone_size: -; v_call: TRBV5-5; j_call: TRBJ1-3; cdr3_nt: TGTGCCAGCAGCTCGACAGGGAACTCTGGAAACACCATATATTTT; cdr3_aa: CASSSTGNSGNTIYF
d_call: TRBD1; clone_size: -; v_call: TRBV9; j_call: TRBJ1-2; cdr3_nt: TGTGCCAGCAGCTCAAAAAAGGGACAGGGGGCTCACTATGGCTACACCTTC; cdr3_aa: CASSSKKGQGAHYGYTF
d_call: -; clone_size: few; v_call: TRBV11-2; j_call: TRBJ1-6; cdr3_nt: TGTGCCACCACTCACGGGTCCAATTCACCCCTCCACTTT; cdr3_aa: CATTHGSNSPLHF
d_call: -; clone_size: few; v_call: TRBV4-1; j_call: TRBJ2-3; cdr3_nt: TGCGCCAGCAGCCAAGATGGGGGGGCGAACACAGATACGCAGTATTTT; cdr3_aa: CASSQDGGANTDTQYF
d_call: -; clone_size: -; v_call: TRBV2; j_call: TRBJ1-5; cdr3_nt: TGTGCCAGCAGTGTTGAGGCAGGGAGAGGGCAGCCCCAGCATTTT; cdr3_aa: CASSVEAGRGQPQHF
d_call: TRBD2; clone_size: -; v_call: TRBV3-1; j_call: TRBJ2-1; cdr3_nt: TGTGCCAGCAGCCAGTTCACTAGCGGCTACAATGAGCAGTTCTTC; cdr3_aa: CASSQFTSGYNEQFF
d_call: TRBD1; clone_size: -; v_call: TRBV7-6; j_call: TRBJ2-2; cdr3_nt: TGTGCCAGCAGCTCCTGGACAGGGGACACCGGGGAGCTGTTTTTT; cdr3_aa: CASSSWTGDTGELFF
d_call: -; clone_size: -; v_call: TRBV4-3; j_call: TRBJ1-2; cdr3_nt: TGCGCCAGCAGCCAAGAACGGAAAGGCGAGGCCGGAGGCTACACCTTC; cdr3_aa: CASSQERKGEAGGYTF
d_call: -; clone_size: -; v_call: TRBV7-2; j_call: TRBJ2-2; cdr3_nt: TGTGCCAGCAGCGAGGTAACCGCCGGGGAGCTGTTTTTT; cdr3_aa: CASSEVTAGELFF
d_call: -; clone_size: -; v_call: TRBV5-1; j_call: TRBJ2-4; cdr3_nt: TGCGCCAGCAGCTTGCAGGGGCCCAAAAACATTCAGTACTTC; cdr3_aa: CASSLQGPKNIQYF
d_call: -; clone_size: few; v_call: TRBV5-1; j_call: TRBJ2-6; cdr3_nt: TGCGCCAGCAGCTCGTCGAACTCTGGGGCCAACGTCCTGACTTTC; cdr3_aa: CASSSSNSGANVLTF
d_call: TRBD1; clone_size: many; v_call: TRBV5-1; j_call: TRBJ2-7; cdr3_nt: TGCGCCAGCAGCTTGGTGACAGGGGCCACCTACGAGCAGTACTTC; cdr3_aa: CASSLVTGATYEQYF
d_call: -; clone_size: few; v_call: TRBV7-9; j_call: TRBJ2-4; cdr3_nt: TGTGCCAGCAGCCCTTCGGGGGTTCAATACTTC; cdr3_aa: CASSPSGVQYF
d_call: -; clone_size: -; v_call: TRBV5-1; j_call: TRBJ1-1; cdr3_nt: TGCGCCAGCAGCTTGCCGGAAAACACTGAAGCTTTCTTT; cdr3_aa: CASSLPENTEAFF
d_call: -; clone_size: few; v_call: TRBV7-6; j_call: TRBJ2-3; cdr3_nt: TGTGCCAGCAGCCGTTTTCAGGGTGCAGATACGCAGTATTTT; cdr3_aa: CASSRFQGADTQYF
d_call: -; clone_size: -; v_call: TRBV5-1; j_call: TRBJ2-5; cdr3_nt: TGCGCCAGCAGCTCTCCGTCGGGGGAGACCCAGTACTTC; cdr3_aa: CASSSPSGETQYF
d_call: TRBD1; clone_size: few; v_call: TRBV12-3/TRBV12-4; j_call: TRBJ2-7; cdr3_nt: TGTGCCAGCAGTTTAAGACAGGGGGCGAGCGAGCAGTACTTC; cdr3_aa: CASSLRQGASEQYF
d_call: -; clone_size: few; v_call: TRBV6-6; j_call: TRBJ2-3; cdr3_nt: TGTGCCAGCAGTTACTCAGGGCGGGGTGATACAGATACGCAGTATTTT; cdr3_aa: CASSYSGRGDTDTQYF
d_call: -; clone_size: -; v_call: TRBV29-1; j_call: TRBJ2-5; cdr3_nt: TGCAGCGTTGTCCCCCCCCAAGAGACCCAGTACTTC; cdr3_aa: CSVVPPQETQYF